A single sample gave rise to the 15 T cell receptor beta chains below, sequenced in a study of blood T cell repertoires in COVID-19. Only in-frame clones appear in the TCRdb table, and some are missing; sequencing was by immunoSEQ multiplex PCR. Of 150,000 or so clones listed, 80% to 90% were seen once; the top ten hold over 10%. Sequenced sample: peripheral blood. The receptors originated from a man between 18 and 29 years old with COVID-19, enrolled during active disease.

The chain has TRBV11-2 and TRBJ2-3; the match to TRBD2 covers 11 bases. V lost 5 bases to trimming and J lost 0 bases; unmatched junction nucleotides: 10. The CDR3 covers 18 residues. The V gene's germline CDR1 is SGHAT and CDR2 FQNNGV. The CDR3 nucleotides are TGTGCCAGCAGCCCCAACTTAGCGGGAGGGAAAAGCACAGATACGCAGTATTTT. This codes for CASSPNLAGGKSTDTQYF.

The chain carries TRBV30 and TRBJ2-1; 12 bases map to TRBD2. The V gene end was trimmed by 3 bases and the J gene end by 14 bases; junction bases not matched to a gene: 14. The V gene's germline CDR1 is GTSNPN and CDR2 SVGIG (reference sequence). The CDR3 runs 15 residues. CDR3 loop: CAWSALASGRAVEFF. CDR3 in DNA: TGTGCCTGGAGCGCCCTGGCTAGCGGGAGGGCCGTGGAGTTCTTC. Full variable domain (outside the CDR3, taken from reference TRBV30 and TRBJ2-1): SQTIHQWPATLVQPVGSPLSLECTVEGTSNPNLYWYRQAAGRGLQLLFYSVGIGQISSEVPQNLSASRPQDRQFILSSKKLLLSDSGFYLCAWSALASGRAVEFFGPGTRLTVL.

This clone was picked up a small number of times. Other DNA sequences within the sample encode an identical CDR3. The chain recombines TRBV2 with TRBJ1-2; TRBD1 matches 9 bases. Germline V CDR1 and CDR2: SNHLY, FYNNEI. This CDR3 is built from 14 residues. V was pared by 6 bases and J by 0 bases, with 2 bases of the junction left unmatched. The CDR3 DNA sequence: TGTGCCAGCAGAGGGGACAGGGCTAACTATGGCTACACCTTC. Residues: CASRGDRANYGYTF.

The chain employs TRBV28 and TRBJ2-2, with D perhaps TRBD2 (6 bases). V was shortened by 7 bases and J by 7 bases, with 19 bases between the two germline ends. Germline CDR1 MDHEN, CDR2 SYDVKM. This CDR3 contains 15 residues. Here the CDR3 DNA reads TGTGCCAGCACTCTAAGGCGGGGAGTAGTCGGGGAGCTGTTTTTT. The encoded protein is CASTLRRGVVGELFF.

The V call is TRBV7-9, the J call TRBJ1-1; D not certain. The germline V gene has CDR1 SEHNR and CDR2 FQNEAQ (reference sequence). V was pared by 1 base and J by 10 bases, with 16 bases between. The CDR3 consists of 14 residues. CDR3 in DNA: TGTGCCAGCAGCTTAGAGTCGGACCGCGGGAGAGCTTTCTTT. It is translated as CASSLESDRGRAFF. The whole variable domain, remainder taken from reference TRBV7-9 and TRBJ1-1, is DTGVSQNPRHKITKRGQNVTFRCDPISEHNRLYWYRQTLGQGPEFLTYFQNEAQLEKSRLLSDRFSAERPKGSFSTLEIQRTEQGDSAMYLCASSLESDRGRAFFGQGTRLTVV.

The rearrangement uses TRBV3-1 (or the pseudogene TRBV3-2) and TRBJ2-7; D remains ambiguous. Germline V gene sequence: CDR1 LGHDT, CDR2 YNNKEL (reference sequence). The V and J ends lost 1 base and 2 bases respectively, with 9 bases between them. CDR3 length: 14 amino acids. The CDR3 reads CASSQGPPPYEQYF. The CDR3 DNA reads TGTGCCAGCAGCCAAGGGCCCCCACCCTACGAGCAGTACTTC.

The chain recombines TRBV20-1 with TRBJ2-1; D is unresolved. The CDR3 runs to 10 residues. Between the trimmed V and J ends, which lost 6 bases and 4 bases, there was a span of 4 bases. The germline CDR1 and CDR2 sequences are DFQATT and SNEGSKA (reference sequence). CDR3 bases: TGCAGTGCCAATTACAATGAGCAGTTCTTC. Translated, it gives CSANYNEQFF.

This rearrangement joins TRBV7-9 to TRBJ2-3, with 10 positions matching TRBD2. Germline V gene data show CDR1 as SEHNR and CDR2 as FQNEAQ (reference sequence). Trimming cost V 7 bases and J 0 bases; bases outside gene matches: 16. The CDR3 loop spans 19 amino acids. CDR3 sequence reads: CASNDGTSGERYSTDTQYF. CDR3 DNA sequence: TGTGCCAGCAACGACGGAACTAGCGGGGAGAGGTATAGCACAGATACGCAGTATTTT.

The rearrangement links TRBV4-3 to TRBJ2-7; 9 bases line up with TRBD2. The germline V gene encodes CDR1 LGHNA and CDR2 YSLEER. Losses at the gene ends were 1 base for V and 1 base for J; bases not matched to a gene: 2. This CDR3 comprises 15 residues. CDR3 in amino acids: CASSQGLAVSYEQYF. Written as DNA, the CDR3 is TGCGCCAGCAGCCAAGGACTAGCGGTTTCCTACGAGCAGTACTTC.

The table lists this clone with a count of one. The chain is built from TRBV4-3 and TRBJ2-5; 9 bases align to TRBD2. With V trimmed by 0 bases and J by 4 bases, 9 bases remained unmatched. The germline V gene has CDR1 LGHNA and CDR2 YSLEER. The CDR3 is 17 residues long. The CDR3 loop is CASSQDPPSGTLETQYF. Here the CDR3 DNA reads TGCGCCAGCAGCCAAGATCCTCCTAGCGGGACGCTAGAGACCCAGTACTTC.

V usage is TRBV4-1 and J usage is TRBJ2-1; 9 bases align to TRBD2. V dropped 1 base and J dropped 0; count of bases not matched to a gene: 7. The CDR3 consists of 18 residues. Germline V gene sequence: CDR1 MGHRA, CDR2 YSYEKL. CDR3 in amino acids: CASSQGTTSGSSYNEQFF. The CDR3 DNA follows: TGCGCCAGCAGCCAAGGAACGACTAGCGGCAGCTCCTACAATGAGCAGTTCTTC.

This clone was seen once. V usage is TRBV7-9 and J usage is TRBJ2-5, with 9 bases lining up with TRBD1. CDR3 size: 14 residues. The V gene end was trimmed by 5 bases and the J gene end by 5 bases; junction bases not matched to a gene: 6. Germline assignment: CDR1 SEHNR and CDR2 FQNEAQ (reference sequence). CDR3 region: CASSQYRGRETQYF. CDR3 DNA: TGTGCCAGCAGCCAATACAGGGGGCGGGAGACCCAGTACTTC.

This chain uses TRBV24-1 with TRBJ2-7; a possible D gene is TRBD1 (6 bases). V was trimmed by 6 bases and J by 4 bases, leaving 15 bases between them. CDR3 size: 14 residues. CDR1 is KGHDR, CDR2 SFDVKD, per germline. CDR3 sequence reads: CATSTGPKAYEQYF. The CDR3 DNA is TGTGCCACCAGTACAGGGCCTAAGGCTTACGAGCAGTACTTC.

This clone appeared once. The chain recombines TRBV12-3 or TRBV12-4 with TRBJ2-7; a weak D match, TRBD2 (7 bases). Trimming stripped 8 bases from V and 4 bases from J, with 15 bases between. This CDR3 is built from 13 residues. CDR3 amino acids: CASSQRGAYEQYF. In DNA, the CDR3 is TGTGCCAGCTCCCAACGGGGGGCGTACGAGCAGTACTTC.

The rearrangement joins TRBV6-2 or TRBV6-3 to TRBJ1-1, with D uncertain. This CDR3 contains 17 residues. Trimming left V 0 bases short and J 0 bases short, with 14 bases between. Per the germline V gene, CDR1 is MNHEY and CDR2 is SVGEGT. In nucleotides, the CDR3 is TGTGCCAGCAGTTACTCGAGAGGGAGGAGAATGAACACTGAAGCTTTCTTT. As protein: CASSYSRGRRMNTEAFF.